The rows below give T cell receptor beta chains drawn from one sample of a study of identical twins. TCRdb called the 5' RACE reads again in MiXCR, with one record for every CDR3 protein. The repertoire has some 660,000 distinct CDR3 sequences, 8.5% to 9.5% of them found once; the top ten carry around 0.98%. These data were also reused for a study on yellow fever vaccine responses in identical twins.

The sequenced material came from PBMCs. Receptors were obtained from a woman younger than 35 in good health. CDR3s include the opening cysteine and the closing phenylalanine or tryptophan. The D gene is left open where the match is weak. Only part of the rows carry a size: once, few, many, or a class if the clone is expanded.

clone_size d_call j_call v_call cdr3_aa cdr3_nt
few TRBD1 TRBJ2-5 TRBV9 CASSIGQGEETQYF TGTGCCAGCAGCATTGGACAGGGGGAAGAGACCCAGTACTTC
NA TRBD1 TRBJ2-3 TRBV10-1 CASSVTRGQGTQYF TGCGCCAGCAGTGTTACCCGGGGACAGGGTACTCAGTATTTT
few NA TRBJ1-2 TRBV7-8 CASSLGGDWLNGYTF TGTGCCAGCAGCTTAGGGGGGGATTGGCTGAATGGCTACACCTTC
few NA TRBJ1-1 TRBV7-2 CASSVMGFAAEVFF TGTGCCAGCAGCGTCATGGGTTTCGCGGCTGAAGTTTTCTTT
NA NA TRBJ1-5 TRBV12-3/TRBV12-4 CASGHGGDLSNQPQHF TGTGCCAGCGGCCACGGGGGCGACCTTAGCAATCAGCCCCAGCATTTT
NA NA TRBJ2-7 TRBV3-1 CATSQRNGSSYEQYF TGTGCCACCAGCCAACGCAACGGTTCGTCCTACGAGCAGTACTTC
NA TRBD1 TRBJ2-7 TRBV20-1 CSAIRQGADEQYF TGCAGTGCTATCCGACAGGGGGCGGACGAGCAGTACTTC
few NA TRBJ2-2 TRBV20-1 CSASYLGVNTGELFF TGCAGTGCTAGTTATCTGGGGGTGAACACCGGGGAGCTGTTTTTT
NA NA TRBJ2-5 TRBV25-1 CASSTAISAETQYF TGTGCCAGCAGTACAGCCATCTCGGCGGAGACCCAGTACTTC
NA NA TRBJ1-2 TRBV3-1 CASSHAGPGARADGYTF TGTGCCAGCAGCCACGCGGGTCCGGGGGCGAGAGCGGATGGCTACACCTTC
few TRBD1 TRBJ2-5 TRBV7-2 CASSTRTGAFQETQYF TGTGCCAGCAGCACAAGGACAGGGGCATTTCAAGAGACCCAGTACTTC
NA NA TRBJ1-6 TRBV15 CATSRGGRDSPLHF TGTGCCACCAGCAGAGGCGGGAGGGATTCACCCCTCCACTTT
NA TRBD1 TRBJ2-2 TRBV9 CASTTGTGDTGELFF TGTGCCAGCACCACCGGGACAGGGGACACCGGGGAGCTGTTTTTT
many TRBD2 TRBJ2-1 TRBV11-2 CASSGGTSGTYNEQFF TGTGCCAGCAGCGGAGGGACTAGCGGAACCTACAATGAGCAGTTCTTC
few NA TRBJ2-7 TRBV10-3 CAISDPLPPYEQYF TGTGCCATCAGTGACCCCTTACCGCCCTACGAGCAGTACTTC
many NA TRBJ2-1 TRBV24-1 CATSVSFSLKSSYNEQFF TGTGCCACCAGTGTTTCTTTTAGCCTAAAAAGCTCCTACAATGAGCAGTTCTTC